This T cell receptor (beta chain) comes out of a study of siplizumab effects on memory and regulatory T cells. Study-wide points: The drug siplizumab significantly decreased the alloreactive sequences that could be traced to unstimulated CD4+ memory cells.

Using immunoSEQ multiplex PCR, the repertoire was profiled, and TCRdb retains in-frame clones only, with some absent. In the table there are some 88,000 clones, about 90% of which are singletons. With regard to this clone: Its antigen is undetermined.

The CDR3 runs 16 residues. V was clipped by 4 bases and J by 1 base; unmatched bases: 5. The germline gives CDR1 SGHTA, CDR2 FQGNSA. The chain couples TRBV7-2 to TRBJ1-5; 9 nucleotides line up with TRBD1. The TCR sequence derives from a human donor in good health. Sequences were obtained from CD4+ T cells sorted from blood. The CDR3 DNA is TGTGCCAGCAGCTCCTGGACAGGGGTCAGCAATCAGCCCCAGCATTTT. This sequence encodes CASSSWTGVSNQPQHF.